The sequence of this T cell receptor beta chain was determined in a study of blood T cell repertoires in COVID-19. The assay was immunoSEQ multiplex PCR, and TCRdb's table has in-frame clones only and misses some. Of approximately 140,000 clones listed, almost 90% are singletons. CDR1 and CDR2 from the germline V gene are MNHEY and SMNVEV (reference sequence). The CDR3 covers 12 residues. Deletions cut 6 bases from V and 2 bases from J, with 8 bases between. This clone was detected once. V usage is TRBV27 and J usage is TRBJ2-7, with D possibly being TRBD1 (5 bases). This receptor was taken from a human donor in a cohort sampled during active COVID-19. The sequencing input was peripheral blood. The CDR3 nucleotides read TGTGCCAGCAGCCCAGGGCCCTACGAGCAGTACTTC. Its protein product is CASSPGPYEQYF.